Listed here are 15 T cell receptor beta chains from one sample, sequenced in a study of blood T cells in healthy people across ages. Primed by a sample-barcoded 5' primer and a J-beta primer mix, a second PCR proceeded for 7 to 11 cycles. TCRdb reanalysed the 5' RACE reads using MiXCR and keeps one entry per CDR3 protein. The repertoire includes 1.4 million to 1.5 million distinct CDR3 sequences, 35% to 45% of them detected once, and roughly 8.2% sits in the top ten. Sample: blood. Receptors originate from a woman in her late teens or twenties in good health.

This clonotype has only a few counts. The rearrangement uses TRBV10-3 and TRBJ2-1, with D maybe TRBD2 (6 bases). Germline loops: CDR1 ENHRY, CDR2 SYGVKD. V was shortened by 8 bases and J by 0 bases, with 17 bases between the two germline ends. This CDR3 is 16 amino acids long. The CDR3 region has the DNA TGTGCCATCCAGCCTAGCGCCCTAAGCTCCTACAATGAGCAGTTCTTC. Protein sequence: CAIQPSALSSYNEQFF.

V and J are TRBV27 and TRBJ2-7, with D perhaps TRBD1 or TRBD2 (5 bases each). This CDR3 is 13 amino acids long. Germline V CDR1 and CDR2: MNHEY, SMNVEV (reference sequence). V lost 7 bases and J lost 7, with 17 bases in between. CDR3 region: CASTSGLPGEQYF. CDR3 sequence (DNA): TGTGCCAGCACCTCGGGGCTCCCCGGAGAGCAGTACTTC.

The chain joins TRBV10-3 to TRBJ2-1; tentatively, D is TRBD1 (5 bases). The CDR3 sequence is 17 residues long. The V end was cut by 3 bases, the J end by 5 bases, with 20 bases between. The germline V gene has CDR1 ENHRY and CDR2 SYGVKD. CDR3 sequence: CAISDPKTGSADNEQFF. The CDR3 DNA sequence: TGTGCCATCAGTGATCCCAAAACAGGCTCCGCGGACAATGAGCAGTTCTTC.

This clonotype was recorded a few times. This chain uses TRBV20-1 with TRBJ1-2; the D gene is possibly TRBD1 (6 bases). Germline-derived CDR1 and CDR2 are DFQATT and SNEGSKA (reference sequence). V lost 3 bases, J lost 8 bases, and 19 bases lay in between. This CDR3 comprises 14 residues. In DNA form, the CDR3 reads TGCAGTGCTAGGAACAGGGAAACCGTCGGCGGCTACACCTTC. Amino acid sequence: CSARNRETVGGYTF.

This clonotype was seen more than once but under ten times. V gene TRBV6-5 combines with J gene TRBJ1-3; no clear D. CDR1 and CDR2 (germline): MNHEY, SVGAGI. Trimming took off 5 bases at V and 2 bases at J, with 7 bases between the two ends. CDR3 length: 13 residues. CDR3 residues: CASSPGPGNTIYF. The CDR3 coding sequence is TGTGCCAGCAGTCCAGGCCCTGGAAACACCATATATTTT.

The chain uses TRBV14 and TRBJ1-6, with D unclear. CDR1 is SGHDN and CDR2 is FVKESK in the germline V gene. The CDR3 totals 14 residues. V lost 4 bases to trimming and J lost 10 bases, with 14 bases between them. CDR3 residues: CASSPDPLRSPLHF. The CDR3 DNA sequence: TGTGCCAGCAGCCCGGACCCGTTAAGATCACCCCTCCACTTT.

The chain couples TRBV7-3 to TRBJ2-3; D uncertain. CDR1 is SGHTA and CDR2 is FQGTGA in the germline V gene. V lost 3 bases and J lost 1, with 11 bases in between. CDR3 length: 15 amino acids. The CDR3 DNA is TGTGCCAGCAGCTTCAATGGCCTGGGCACAGATACGCAGTATTTT. As protein: CASSFNGLGTDTQYF.

This clonotype was counted only a few times. This chain joins TRBV7-9 and TRBJ2-7; 8 bases line up with TRBD1. V dropped 5 bases and J dropped 5; count of bases not matched to a gene: 11. Germline assignment: CDR1 SEHNR and CDR2 FQNEAQ (reference sequence). This CDR3 has 15 residues. The CDR3 region is CASSAPTGERHEQYF. The CDR3 bases are TGTGCCAGCAGCGCACCGACAGGGGAGCGGCACGAGCAGTACTTC.

This chain joins TRBV7-9 and TRBJ2-7; D may correspond to TRBD1 or TRBD2 (5 bases each). CDR1 SEHNR and CDR2 FQNEAQ come from the germline V gene (reference sequence). There are 12 residues in the CDR3. Between the trimmed V and J ends, which lost 7 bases and 4 bases, there was a span of 11 bases. The CDR3 nucleotides are TGTGCCAGCAACCAAGAGGGGTACGAGCAGTACTTC. Protein: CASNQEGYEQYF.

This clonotype was seen just once. This chain connects TRBV6-1 to TRBJ2-5, with D maybe TRBD2 (6 bases). Trimming shortened V by 0 bases and J by 5 bases, and 13 bases separated the two germline ends. There are 15 residues in the CDR3. Germline CDR1 MNHNS, CDR2 SASEGT. CDR3 DNA sequence: TGTGCCAGCAGTGAAGCAGGGACTGCCCGGGAGACCCAGTACTTC. It translates to CASSEAGTARETQYF.

This clonotype was counted at least ten times. The genes are TRBV5-1 and TRBJ2-1; a possible D gene is TRBD1 (6 bases). Germline V gene data show CDR1 as SGHRS and CDR2 as YFSETQ. The CDR3 extends over 11 amino acids. V gave up 6 bases and J gave up 6 bases, with 7 bases separating them. Written as DNA, the CDR3 is TGCGCCAGCAAACAGGGCAATGAGCAGTTCTTC. Encoded protein: CASKQGNEQFF.

The genes are TRBV5-5 and TRBJ2-2; maybe TRBD2 (6 bases). Germline V gene sequence: CDR1 SGHKS, CDR2 YYEKEE (reference sequence). With 1 base removed from V and 5 bases from J, the gap between germline ends came to 21 bases. The length of the CDR3 is 18 residues. The CDR3 reads CASSLLRLGDFQTGELFF. The CDR3 region has the DNA TGTGCCAGCAGCTTGCTGAGGCTCGGGGACTTCCAGACCGGGGAGCTGTTTTTT.

This clonotype was found a few times. The rearrangement links TRBV4-2 to TRBJ2-7; 8 nucleotides align to TRBD1. Unmatched junction bases numbered 6, after V lost 0 bases and J lost 2 bases. The CDR3 contains 16 residues. CDR1 is LGHNA, CDR2 YNFKEQ, per germline. CDR3 DNA sequence: TGTGCCAGCAGCCAAGAGGAGGAACAGGGGGCCTACGAGCAGTACTTC. Residues: CASSQEEEQGAYEQYF.

The V call is TRBV4-1, the J call TRBJ2-7; TRBD2 matches 10 bases. V lost 1 base to trimming and J lost 3 bases; unmatched junction nucleotides: 3. Germline assignment: CDR1 MGHRA and CDR2 YSYEKL. The CDR3 runs to 15 residues. The CDR3 region is CASSQAPSGSYEQYF. CDR3 coding DNA: TGCGCCAGCAGCCAAGCCCCTAGCGGGAGCTACGAGCAGTACTTC.

The chain combines TRBV14 with TRBJ1-3, with TRBD1 matching 8 bases. Losses at the gene ends were 2 bases for V and 2 bases for J; bases not matched to a gene: 2. CDR1 and CDR2 from the germline V gene are SGHDN and FVKESK. CDR3 length: 15 amino acids. The CDR3 nucleotides read TGTGCCAGCAGCCAACAACAGGGGGCTGGAAACACCATATATTTT. Encoded protein: CASSQQQGAGNTIYF.